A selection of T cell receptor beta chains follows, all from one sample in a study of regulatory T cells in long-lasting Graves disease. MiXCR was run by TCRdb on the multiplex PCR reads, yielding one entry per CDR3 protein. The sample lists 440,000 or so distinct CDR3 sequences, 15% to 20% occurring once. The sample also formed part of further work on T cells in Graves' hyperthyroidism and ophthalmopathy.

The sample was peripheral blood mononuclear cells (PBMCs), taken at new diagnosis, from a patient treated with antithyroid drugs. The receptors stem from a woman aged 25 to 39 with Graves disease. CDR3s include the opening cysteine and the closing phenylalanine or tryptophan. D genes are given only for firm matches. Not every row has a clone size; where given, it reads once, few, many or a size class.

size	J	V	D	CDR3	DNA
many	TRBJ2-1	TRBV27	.	CASSPIQGVPYNEQFF	TGTGCCAGCAGTCCCATACAGGGAGTACCCTACAATGAGCAGTTCTTC
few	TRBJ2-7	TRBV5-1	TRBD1	CASSFRDRAAGHEQYF	TGCGCCAGCAGCTTTCGGGACAGGGCGGCGGGGCACGAGCAGTACTTC
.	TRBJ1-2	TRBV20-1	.	CSASMAANYGYTF	TGCAGTGCTAGTATGGCAGCTAACTATGGCTACACCTTC
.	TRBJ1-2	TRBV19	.	CASSSTQTDYYGYTF	TGTGCCAGTAGTTCCACCCAAACGGACTACTATGGCTACACCTTC
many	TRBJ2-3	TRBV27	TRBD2	CASGTSETSTDTQYF	TGTGCCAGCGGGACTAGCGAAACTAGCACAGATACGCAGTATTTT
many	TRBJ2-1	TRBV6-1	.	CASRYGSAGDEQFF	TGTGCCAGCAGGTACGGGTCCGCTGGGGATGAGCAGTTCTTC
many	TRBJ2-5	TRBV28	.	CASSLPPWRRYQETQYF	TGTGCCAGCAGTTTACCGCCTTGGAGACGCTACCAAGAGACCCAGTACTTC
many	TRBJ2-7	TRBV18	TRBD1	CASSLSGQATYEQYF	TGTGCCAGCTCCCTCTCGGGACAGGCAACCTACGAGCAGTACTTC
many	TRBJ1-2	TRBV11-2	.	CASTPAMGDYGYTF	TGTGCCAGCACCCCAGCTATGGGGGACTATGGCTACACCTTC
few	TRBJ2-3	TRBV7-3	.	CASSGSGRGSDTQYF	TGTGCCAGCAGCGGTAGCGGAAGGGGGTCAGATACGCAGTATTTT
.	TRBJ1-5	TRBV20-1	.	CSARLPSNQPQHF	TGCAGTGCTAGACTCCCTAGCAATCAGCCCCAGCATTTT
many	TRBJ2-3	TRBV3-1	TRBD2	CASSSYDSGRNFATQYF	TGTGCCAGCAGCTCGTACGATAGCGGGAGAAACTTCGCTACGCAGTATTTT
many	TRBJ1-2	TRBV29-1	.	CSVEEDGYGYTF	TGCAGCGTTGAAGAGGACGGGTATGGCTACACCTTC
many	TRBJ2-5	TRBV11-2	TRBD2	CASSLSPLGLAGRGRETQYF	TGTGCCAGCAGCTTAAGCCCCCTGGGACTAGCGGGGAGGGGACGGGAGACCCAGTACTTC
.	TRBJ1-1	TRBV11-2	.	CASSRMGAAINTEAFF	TGTGCCAGCAGCCGCATGGGCGCAGCCATAAACACTGAAGCTTTCTTT
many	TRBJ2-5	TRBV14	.	CASSQDAGGQETQYF	TGTGCCAGCAGCCAAGATGCCGGAGGACAAGAGACCCAGTACTTC
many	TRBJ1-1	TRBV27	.	CASSLYFPAQAEAFF	TGTGCCAGCAGTTTATATTTCCCGGCACAGGCAGAAGCTTTCTTT
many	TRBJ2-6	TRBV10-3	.	CAISESGGGRDSNVLTF	TGTGCCATCAGTGAGAGCGGAGGTGGACGTGATTCCAACGTCCTGACTTTC
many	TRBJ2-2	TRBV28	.	CASSSPTTGELFF	TGTGCCAGCAGTTCCCCCACGACCGGGGAGCTGTTTTTT
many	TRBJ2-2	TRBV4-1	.	CASRPFSNTGELFF	TGCGCCAGCAGACCGTTTTCGAACACCGGGGAGCTGTTTTTT
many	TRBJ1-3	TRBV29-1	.	CSVVSGNTIYF	TGCAGCGTTGTTTCTGGAAACACCATATATTTT